Below, 31 T cell receptor beta chains from the same sample are listed, as sequenced in a study of molecular identifiers for immune sequencing clone quantification. TCRdb used MiXCR to reprocess the PCR reads, holding one entry per CDR3 protein. The sample contains some 650,000 distinct CDR3 sequences, 15% to 20% of which appear only once. Sample: naive CD8+ T cells from blood, with Jurkat cell RNA spiked in. Indicated subset: FACS-sorted CD8+CD4-CCR7+CD45RA+ naive T cells. These TCRs come from a human donor in good health. Some libraries in this study had Jurkat cell RNA spiked in.

This clonotype has at least ten counts. This chain's CDR3 is CASSLVAERTDTQYF. The CDR3 DNA reads as TGTGCCAGCAGCTTGGTAGCGGAGCGCACAGATACGCAGTATTTT. This chain uses TRBV7-6 with TRBJ2-3, with D tentatively TRBD2 (6 bases). Per germline, CDR1 SGHVS and CDR2 FNYEAQ. Trimming pared 3 bases from V and 1 base from J, leaving 11 bases between. The CDR3 spans 15 residues.

This clonotype occurred many times. The rearrangement joins TRBV30 to TRBJ1-1, with D hard to call. This CDR3 has 14 amino acids. Germline CDR1 is GTSNPN and CDR2 is SVGIG (reference sequence). Trimming removed 3 bases from V and 6 bases from J, with 17 bases in between. The CDR3 sequence: CAWSTGVGPPEAFF. The CDR3 DNA sequence: TGTGCCTGGAGCACTGGGGTCGGCCCTCCTGAAGCTTTCTTT. The whole variable domain, remainder taken from reference TRBV30 and TRBJ1-1, is SQTIHQWPATLVQPVGSPLSLECTVEGTSNPNLYWYRQAAGRGLQLLFYSVGIGQISSEVPQNLSASRPQDRQFILSSKKLLLSDSGFYLCAWSTGVGPPEAFFGQGTRLTVV.

Ten or more counts support this clonotype. The chain recombines TRBV24-1 with TRBJ2-1; D is unclear. Germline V gene sequence: CDR1 KGHDR, CDR2 SFDVKD. The CDR3 has 13 residues. Trimming stripped 4 bases from V and 7 bases from J, with 10 bases between. CDR3: CATSDMMGNEQFF. The CDR3 DNA is TGTGCCACCAGTGACATGATGGGGAATGAGCAGTTCTTC.

The chain is built from TRBV29-1 and TRBJ1-4; 7 positions agree with TRBD1. CDR1 and CDR2 (germline): SQVTM, ANQGSEA. This CDR3 region has 13 residues. The trim removed 6 bases at V and 5 bases at J, leaving 6 bases unmatched. The CDR3 bases are TGCAGCGTCTCCGGGACAGTCAATGAAAAACTGTTTTTT. It yields the protein CSVSGTVNEKLFF.

Comment on this clonotype: One base away lies a much larger clone, so this may be a sequencing read error. The rearrangement joins TRBV6-4 to TRBJ1-1; D remains unclear. The germline CDR1 and CDR2 sequences are MRHNA and SNTAGT. The CDR3 loop spans 14 amino acids. The CDR3 DNA follows: TGTGCCAGCGGTGAGGTCAGTGGGCTCACTGAAGCTTTCTTT. Translated, it gives CASGEVSGLTEAFF.

The chain couples TRBV19 to TRBJ2-7, with D possibly TRBD1 on 6 matching bases. CDR3 length equals 14 residues. The V end was cut by 3 bases, the J end by 0 bases, with 9 bases between. Germline V gives CDR1 LNHDA, CDR2 SQIVND (reference sequence). CDR3 loop: CASSIQDSSYEQYF. The CDR3 nucleotides read TGTGCCAGTAGTATTCAGGACAGCTCCTACGAGCAGTACTTC.

This chain links TRBV12-3 or TRBV12-4 with TRBJ2-1; weak D call: TRBD2 (6 bases). Trimming removed 7 bases at V and 3 bases at J, with 16 bases between. The CDR3 loop spans 15 amino acids. This CDR3 reads CASTYGGSLYNEQFF. CDR3 DNA: TGTGCCAGCACCTACGGGGGTTCACTCTACAATGAGCAGTTCTTC.

This clonotype was detected ten times or more. J is TRBJ1-4 and V is TRBV12-3 or TRBV12-4; D is perhaps TRBD1 (5 bases). The ends were cut back, 5 bases at V and 7 bases at J, with 20 bases in the middle. This CDR3 comprises 16 residues. CDR3 DNA: TGTGCCAGCAGTCCACACTTTGGGGGGTTCGTTGAAAAACTGTTTTTT. It translates to CASSPHFGGFVEKLFF.

Ten or more counts support this clonotype. The chain carries TRBV27 and TRBJ1-3; 10 bases are a match to TRBD1. Looked up from germline, CDR1 is MNHEY and CDR2 is SMNVEV (reference sequence). V dropped 3 bases and J dropped 5; count of bases not matched to a gene: 4. This CDR3 is 15 amino acids long. The CDR3 sequence is CASSFRQGARNTIYF. The CDR3 DNA sequence: TGTGCCAGCAGTTTCCGACAGGGGGCAAGAAACACCATATATTTT.

There are many counts of this clonotype. The CDR3 DNA follows: TGTGCCAGTAGTATAATGACGAACTATGGCTACACCTTC. Its translation is CASSIMTNYGYTF. The chain employs TRBV19 and TRBJ1-2; D gene uncertain. Germline V gene sequence: CDR1 LNHDA, CDR2 SQIVND (reference sequence). The CDR3 extends over 13 amino acids. The ends were cut back, 2 bases at V and 2 bases at J, with 6 bases in the middle.

The sample holds many counts of this clonotype. One end of the junction is discordant with germline, which a read error may explain. The rearrangement uses TRBV27 and TRBJ1-1; D is perhaps TRBD1 (5 bases). From germline, CDR1 is MNHEY and CDR2 SMNVEV (reference sequence). The CDR3 has 13 amino acids. CDR3 DNA sequence: TGCGCCAGCAGCTTGGACATGAACACTGAAGCTTTCTTT. Encoded protein: CASSLDMNTEAFF.

This clonotype has a count of ten or more. The chain has TRBV19 and TRBJ2-7, with 8 bases identical to TRBD1. The trim removed 3 bases at V and 6 bases at J, leaving 4 bases unmatched. This CDR3 is 13 amino acids long. From germline, CDR1 is LNHDA and CDR2 SQIVND (reference sequence). The CDR3 nucleotides read TGTGCCAGTAGTATCGGACAGGGACGCGAGCAGTACTTC. Protein product: CASSIGQGREQYF.

This clonotype was detected ten times or more. This chain uses TRBV14 with TRBJ2-3; 9 bases are shared with TRBD1. The CDR3 is made up of 16 amino acids. Germline-derived CDR1 and CDR2 are SGHDN and FVKESK. V trimming: 5 bases; J trimming: 3 bases; junction bases outside the gene matches: 9. The CDR3 region is CASSNGQGLGTDTQYF. CDR3 bases: TGTGCCAGCAGCAACGGACAGGGGTTGGGGACAGATACGCAGTATTTT.

A note on this clonotype: The CDR3 does not end in the conserved phenylalanine or tryptophan, so this is likely a read error. The chain uses TRBV7-2 and TRBJ2-3; 7 bases agree with TRBD2. CDR1 is SGHTA and CDR2 is FQGNSA in the germline V gene. CDR3 length equals 16 residues. The V gene end was trimmed by 5 bases and the J gene end by 1 base; junction bases not matched to a gene: 9. CDR3 sequence reads: CASSPPLAGRTDTQYS. DNA for the CDR3: TGTGCCAGCAGCCCCCCTTTAGCGGGTCGCACAGATACGCAGTATTCT.

This clonotype was recorded at least ten times. The chain recombines TRBV13 with TRBJ2-3, with D possibly TRBD2 on 5 matching bases. V was trimmed by 10 bases and J by 1 base, leaving 9 bases between them. CDR3 size: 12 residues. CDR1 is PRHDT and CDR2 is FYEKMQ in the germline V gene (reference sequence). The DNA of the CDR3 is TGTGCCACCAATAGCGGCACAGATACGCAGTATTTT. It specifies CATNSGTDTQYF.

Comments on this clonotype: The germline gene is not matched at one end of the junction; a read error may be the cause. V usage is TRBV6-5 and J usage is TRBJ2-5, with D unresolved. CDR3 length: 13 residues. CDR1 and CDR2 (germline): MNHEY, SVGAGI. The CDR3 DNA sequence: TGTGCCGGCAGTTACGGCTTCCCGGAGACCCAGTACTTC. This encodes CAGSYGFPETQYF.

In the case of this clonotype: Given a much more abundant clone one base away, this may be a read error. Because the CDR3 is missing its conserved closing phenylalanine or tryptophan, this is likely a read error. CDR3 coding DNA: TGTGCCAGCAGCCCGACTAGCGGGAGTTATGATGAGCAGTTCCTC. Its protein is CASSPTSGSYDEQFL. The V call is TRBV7-2, the J call TRBJ2-1; 12 nucleotides agree with TRBD2. Trimming at V came to 5 bases and at J to 8 bases, leaving 7 bases not matched to a gene. Germline lookup yields CDR1 SGHTA and CDR2 FQGNSA. The CDR3 covers 15 residues.

This clonotype was observed a handful of times. The chain links TRBV20-1 to TRBJ2-7; 8 bases match TRBD1. The CDR3 contains 15 residues. The germline CDR1 and CDR2 sequences are DFQATT and SNEGSKA (reference sequence). V trimming: 0 bases; J trimming: 2 bases; junction bases outside the gene matches: 6. The chain's CDR3 is CSARDPGTGTYEQYF. CDR3 coding DNA: TGCAGTGCTAGAGACCCCGGGACAGGAACCTACGAGCAGTACTTC.

J is TRBJ2-3 and V is TRBV11-3; D call uncertain. This CDR3 comprises 15 residues. V lost 5 bases and J lost 2, with 14 bases in between. Germline V gene data show CDR1 as SGHNT and CDR2 as YENEEA. The CDR3, as DNA: TGTGCCAGCAGCCCGCAGACTGGTCTCACAGATACGCAGTATTTT. Encoded protein: CASSPQTGLTDTQYF.

This clonotype appeared many times. The chain couples TRBV5-1 to TRBJ2-7; 9 nucleotides line up with TRBD1. Germline V lookup: CDR1 SGHRS, CDR2 YFSETQ. The CDR3 is 16 residues long. J was trimmed by 7 bases and V by 3 bases; bases with no gene match: 14. In DNA, the CDR3 is TGCGCCAGCAGCTGGACAGGGGAAGACGTTCTACGAGAGCAGTACTTC. Translating it yields CASSWTGEDVLREQYF.

The chain carries TRBV7-2 and TRBJ2-3; D call uncertain. Germline loops: CDR1 SGHTA, CDR2 FQGNSA. The germline V and J ends were trimmed by 7 bases and 4 bases, with 24 bases remaining between them. The CDR3 spans 17 residues. The CDR3 DNA reads TGTGCCAGCACATTTGGGCCTCGCCTTGACCGCGCAGATACGCAGTATTTT. Translated, it gives CASTFGPRLDRADTQYF.

Note on this clonotype: A much larger clone differs from this one at a single base, so this may be a read error. The chain uses TRBV5-4 and TRBJ2-5; the D gene is possibly TRBD1 (6 bases). The germline V gene has CDR1 SGHNT and CDR2 YYREEE (reference sequence). The V and J ends lost 3 bases and 2 bases respectively, with 17 bases between them. The CDR3 length is 16 residues. CDR3 nucleotides: TGTGCCAGCAGCTCCTCCCCCGGGACAAGGCAAGAGACCCAGTACTTC. Translated, it gives CASSSSPGTRQETQYF.

This clonotype was observed at least ten times. The chain uses TRBV7-2 and TRBJ2-1, with 10 positions matching TRBD2. The CDR3 spans 13 residues. The V and J ends lost 2 bases and 10 bases, in that order; junction bases with no gene match: 2. The V gene's germline CDR1 is SGHTA and CDR2 FQGNSA. The CDR3 nucleotides are TGTGCCAGCAGCTTAAGCGGGGGGGCAGAGCAGTTCTTC. Translating it yields CASSLSGGAEQFF. The full variable domain, its missing parts supplied by reference TRBV7-2 and TRBJ2-1, is GAGVSQSPSNKVTEKGKDVELRCDPISGHTALYWYRQSLGQGLEFLIYFQGNSAPDKSGLPSDRFSAERTGGSVSTLTIQRTQQEDSAVYLCASSLSGGAEQFFGPGTRLTVL.

Worth noting for this clonotype: The CDR3 end shows no conserved phenylalanine or tryptophan, and so a read error is likely. The chain joins TRBV12-3 or TRBV12-4 to TRBJ1-2; perhaps TRBD1 as D (5 bases). This CDR3 spans 13 amino acids. The V gene lost 10 bases and the J gene lost 4 bases, with 16 bases spanning the gap. The CDR3 here is CAISAWGTYGYTL. CDR3 sequence (DNA): TGTGCCATCAGCGCGTGGGGGACCTATGGCTACACCCTC.

This clonotype was counted many times. This chain connects TRBV4-2 to TRBJ2-3; 10 bases are shared with TRBD2. V lost 0 bases and J lost 1; bases outside the gene matches: 7. This CDR3 comprises 18 residues. Germline CDR1 reads LGHNA; CDR2 reads YNFKEQ. The CDR3 protein is CASSQDRWTSGRTDTQYF. The CDR3 DNA reads TGTGCCAGCAGCCAAGATCGCTGGACTAGCGGACGCACAGATACGCAGTATTTT.

About this clonotype: A junction boundary mismatches the germline segment, possibly from a read error. This chain connects TRBV7-9 to TRBJ2-5; D gene unclear. The germline V gene encodes CDR1 SEHNR and CDR2 FQNEAQ (reference sequence). The CDR3 loop spans 16 amino acids. CDR3 sequence reads: CASSLGPIGNQETQYF. Here the CDR3 DNA reads TGTGCCAGCAGCTTAGGCCCCATAGGGAATCAAGAAACCCAGTACTTC.

The rearrangement uses TRBV7-6 and TRBJ2-7; D is possibly TRBD2 (6 bases). The ends were cut back, 0 bases at V and 5 bases at J, with 14 bases in the middle. Germline values: CDR1 SGHVS, CDR2 FNYEAQ. This CDR3 contains 15 residues. The chain's CDR3 is CASSLALGSGNEQYF. CDR3 sequence (DNA): TGTGCCAGCAGCTTAGCGCTCGGGAGCGGCAACGAGCAGTACTTC. The whole variable domain, remainder taken from reference TRBV7-6 and TRBJ2-7, is GAGVSQSPRYKVTKRGQDVALRCDPISGHVSLYWYRQALGQGPEFLTYFNYEAQQDKSGLPNDRFSAERPEGSISTLTIQRTEQRDSAMYRCASSLALGSGNEQYFGPGTRLTVT.

There are many counts of this clonotype. V and J are TRBV5-5 and TRBJ2-2; 8 bases agree with TRBD2. V trimming: 0 bases; J trimming: 5 bases; junction bases outside the gene matches: 12. The CDR3 consists of 18 residues. Germline CDR1 and CDR2: SGHKS and YYEKEE (reference sequence). CDR3 DNA sequence: TGTGCCAGCAGCTTGGCCTCAGCGGGAGCGCCGGGTACCGGGGAGCTGTTTTTT. Amino acids: CASSLASAGAPGTGELFF.

This clonotype has ten or more counts. The chain employs TRBV5-1 and TRBJ2-7; D remains ambiguous. CDR3 length equals 13 residues. Germline CDR1 SGHRS, CDR2 YFSETQ. Trimming pared 3 bases from V and 1 base from J, leaving 8 bases between. The CDR3 DNA sequence: TGCGCCAGCAGCTCCGCGCCGTCCTACGAGCAGTACTTC. Residues: CASSSAPSYEQYF.

This clonotype was counted ten times or more. The chain links TRBV12-3 or TRBV12-4 to TRBJ2-5; TRBD1 agrees at 7 bases. The V gene end was trimmed by 5 bases and the J gene end by 1 base; junction bases not matched to a gene: 4. The CDR3 consists of 14 residues. DNA for the CDR3: TGTGCCAGCAGTCTGACAGGGACCCAAGAGACCCAGTACTTC. This gives the protein CASSLTGTQETQYF.

The chain is built from TRBV6-6 and TRBJ1-1, with TRBD1 identical over 8 bases. The V gene end was trimmed by 2 bases and the J gene end by 4 bases; junction bases not matched to a gene: 6. Germline V CDR1 and CDR2: MNHNY, SVGAGI (reference sequence). This CDR3 contains 15 residues. The CDR3 protein is CASSYPDRGSTEAFF. DNA of the CDR3: TGTGCCAGCAGTTACCCAGACAGGGGAAGCACTGAAGCTTTCTTT.